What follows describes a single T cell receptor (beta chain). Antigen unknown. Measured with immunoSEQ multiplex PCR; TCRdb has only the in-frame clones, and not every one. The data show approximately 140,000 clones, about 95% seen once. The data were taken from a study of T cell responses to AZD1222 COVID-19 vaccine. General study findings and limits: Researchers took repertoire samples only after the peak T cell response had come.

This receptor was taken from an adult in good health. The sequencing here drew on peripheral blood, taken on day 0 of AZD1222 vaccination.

This CDR3 reads CASRRGNTGELFF. In DNA form, the CDR3 reads TGTGCCTCTCGTCGGGGGAACACCGGGGAGCTGTTTTTT. This sequence joins TRBV30 and TRBJ2-2; D is perhaps TRBD2 (5 bases). The ends were cut back, 7 bases at V and 1 base at J, with 10 bases in the middle. The CDR3 covers 13 residues. Germline V CDR1 and CDR2: GTSNPN, SVGIG (reference sequence).